These 21 T cell receptor beta chains originate from one sample sequenced in a study of regulatory T cells in long-lasting Graves disease. The time point: persistent/refractory GD, antithyroid drugs over 5 years with positive TRAb. PBMCs provided the RNA from which the TCR library was made. Both iRepertoire HTBI primers and Arm-PCR of CDR3 regions were used to build the TCR beta libraries. TCRdb re-called the multiplex PCR reads through MiXCR, storing one row per CDR3 protein. The sample has roughly 300,000 distinct CDR3 sequences, less than 20% seen once; the top ten hold less than 35%. The material was peripheral blood mononuclear cells (PBMCs), obtained when the disease was refractory, from a patient treated with antithyroid drugs. The source is a female donor with Graves disease.

The chain recombines TRBV14 with TRBJ1-6, with a possible D match to TRBD1 (6 bases). In germline, CDR1 is SGHDN, CDR2 FVKESK. Trimming removed 0 bases from V and 9 bases from J, with 12 bases in between. The CDR3 spans 15 residues. In DNA, the CDR3 is TGTGCCAGCAGCCAAGAACAGGGAGGGGGTTCACCCCTCCACTTT. As protein: CASSQEQGGGSPLHF.

This clonotype came up many times. The rearrangement uses TRBV2 and TRBJ2-5; D may be TRBD2 (7 bases). Trimming cost V 7 bases and J 3 bases, with 12 bases left between them. The CDR3 has 13 amino acids. Germline loops: CDR1 SNHLY, CDR2 FYNNEI. The CDR3 region is CASIEGGEETQYF. The DNA for the CDR3 is TGTGCCAGCATCGAGGGGGGGGAAGAGACCCAGTACTTC.

Many counts were recorded for this clonotype. The chain employs TRBV20-1 and TRBJ2-7, with 7 bases matching TRBD2. CDR1 is DFQATT, CDR2 SNEGSKA, per germline (reference sequence). There are 13 residues in the CDR3. V lost 3 bases to trimming and J lost 3 bases; unmatched junction nucleotides: 5. The CDR3 nucleotides are TGCAGTGCTAGGCGGCTAGCGGTCTACGAGCAGTACTTC. Its protein product is CSARRLAVYEQYF.

The J gene is TRBJ2-5, the V gene TRBV5-1, with D perhaps matching TRBD1 (6 bases). CDR3 size: 15 residues. Between the trimmed V and J ends, which lost 0 bases and 2 bases, there was a span of 11 bases. Germline V gene data show CDR1 as SGHRS and CDR2 as YFSETQ. The CDR3 protein is CASSLAPGQQETQYF. CDR3 bases: TGCGCCAGCAGCTTGGCCCCAGGACAGCAAGAGACCCAGTACTTC.

The chain links TRBV4-1 to TRBJ2-2; D uncertain. The germline CDR1 and CDR2 sequences are MGHRA and YSYEKL. The CDR3 runs to 14 residues. V was pared by 4 bases and J by 1 base, with 7 bases between. As DNA, the CDR3 is TGCGCCAGCAGCCCAGGACGGAACACCGGGGAGCTGTTTTTT. Protein: CASSPGRNTGELFF.

On this clonotype: One base away lies a much larger clone, so this may be a sequencing read error. This sequence joins TRBV6-2 or TRBV6-3 and TRBJ1-2; 7 bases are shared with TRBD1. The CDR3 length is 14 residues. From germline, CDR1 is MNHEY and CDR2 SVGEGT. CDR3 in amino acids: CACSYDRVYYGYTF. The CDR3 nucleotides read TGTGCCTGCAGTTACGACAGGGTCTACTATGGCTACACCTTC.

This clonotype was seen a handful of times. The chain recombines TRBV5-1 with TRBJ2-7; D unclear. Trimming left V 0 bases short and J 3 bases short, with 10 bases between. Germline loops: CDR1 SGHRS, CDR2 YFSETQ. The CDR3 has 14 residues. DNA of the CDR3: TGCGCCAGCAGCTTGGAACGTACAGTCTACGAGCAGTACTTC. It encodes CASSLERTVYEQYF.

There are many counts of this clonotype. V is TRBV7-2 and J is TRBJ2-7, with 12 bases aligning to TRBD2. The CDR3 contains 16 residues. Looked up from germline, CDR1 is SGHTA and CDR2 is FQGNSA. J gave up 5 bases and V 4 bases, and 9 bases lay outside the gene matches. Here the CDR3 DNA reads TGTGCCAGCAGCTCTCTAGCGGGGGGGCGTTTCCACGAGCAGTACTTC. Translation: CASSSLAGGRFHEQYF.

This clonotype was seen more than once but under ten times. V and J are TRBV5-1 and TRBJ2-2; weak D call: TRBD1 (6 bases). The CDR3 runs to 12 residues. Germline V gives CDR1 SGHRS, CDR2 YFSETQ. Trimming cost V 5 bases and J 10 bases, with 12 bases left between them. The CDR3 DNA is TGCGCCAGCAGTCAGGGGACGTTGGAGCTGTTTTTT. It translates to CASSQGTLELFF.

This clonotype turned up a few times. V and J are TRBV13 and TRBJ2-3; 7 bases are shared with TRBD2. CDR1 and CDR2 from the germline V gene are PRHDT and FYEKMQ (reference sequence). Trimming took 5 bases from V and 1 from J; bases not matched to a gene: 9. The CDR3 has 16 amino acids. CDR3 sequence: CASSALAEVGTDTQYF. The CDR3 DNA sequence: TGTGCCAGCAGCGCCCTAGCGGAGGTGGGCACAGATACGCAGTATTTT.

A note on this clonotype: Mismatch with germline at one junction end may stem from a read error. The chain has TRBV25-1 and TRBJ1-2; no clear D. Germline assignment: CDR1 MGHDK and CDR2 SYGVNS. This CDR3 region has 14 residues. The CDR3 DNA follows: TGCGCCAGCAGTGAAGAGAGGGTCCACTATGGCTACACCTTC. Translated: CASSEERVHYGYTF.

This chain connects TRBV19 to TRBJ2-7, with 7 bases matching TRBD1. J gave up 3 bases and V 5 bases, and 7 bases lay outside the gene matches. The CDR3 runs to 14 residues. Germline assignment: CDR1 LNHDA and CDR2 SQIVND (reference sequence). DNA for the CDR3: TGTGCCAGTAGTTTGTCCGGGACAGACTACGAGCAGTACTTC. It encodes CASSLSGTDYEQYF. Based on the CDR3 plus reference TRBV19 and TRBJ2-7, the full variable domain is DGGITQSPKYLFRKEGQNVTLSCEQNLNHDAMYWYRQDPGQGLRLIYYSQIVNDFQKGDIAEGYSVSREKKESFPLTVTSAQKNPTAFYLCASSLSGTDYEQYFGPGTRLTVT.

This clonotype appeared many times. The rearrangement links TRBV28 to TRBJ2-5; 7 positions agree with TRBD1. The CDR3 consists of 13 residues. The germline V gene has CDR1 MDHEN and CDR2 SYDVKM. The ends lost 6 bases at V and 3 bases at J; junction bases unmatched: 4. Here the CDR3 reads CASRGTAKETQYF. DNA of the CDR3: TGTGCCAGCAGAGGGACAGCCAAAGAGACCCAGTACTTC.

This clonotype appeared many times. The chain combines TRBV7-9 with TRBJ2-7; 7 bases align to TRBD1. J lost 3 bases, V lost 5 bases, and 7 bases had no gene match. The CDR3 is 14 residues long. Germline CDR1 reads SEHNR; CDR2 reads FQNEAQ (reference sequence). The CDR3 spells CASSPPGQYYEQYF. The DNA of the CDR3 is TGTGCCAGCAGCCCACCGGGACAGTACTACGAGCAGTACTTC.

This clonotype came up a few times. The CDR3 protein is CASSDSGGSRHEQYF. The CDR3 coding sequence is TGTGCCAGTAGTGATAGCGGGGGGTCTCGGCACGAGCAGTACTTC. The rearrangement joins TRBV19 to TRBJ2-7; 10 nucleotides align to TRBD2. CDR3 length: 15 residues. V was clipped by 5 bases and J by 5 bases; unmatched bases: 9. In germline, CDR1 is LNHDA, CDR2 SQIVND (reference sequence).

This clonotype has just a few counts. The chain carries TRBV5-4 and TRBJ2-5; D might be TRBD2 (5 bases). With 4 bases removed from V and 2 bases from J, the gap between germline ends came to 12 bases. Looked up from germline, CDR1 is SGHNT and CDR2 is YYREEE (reference sequence). The CDR3 is 14 residues long. The CDR3 reads CASSVGQRQETQYF. The CDR3 DNA follows: TGTGCCAGCAGCGTCGGGCAGCGGCAAGAGACCCAGTACTTC.

This clonotype came up many times. The chain couples TRBV5-5 to TRBJ1-2, with unresolved D. The CDR3 is 12 amino acids. Germline CDR1 reads SGHKS; CDR2 reads YYEKEE (reference sequence). Trimming shortened V by 1 base and J by 8 bases, and 9 bases separated the two germline ends. The CDR3 protein is CASSLQPPGYTF. CDR3 bases: TGTGCCAGCAGCTTGCAACCCCCGGGCTACACCTTC.

The chain combines TRBV18 with TRBJ2-7, with D unclear. The CDR3 sequence is 13 residues long. V gave up 4 bases and J gave up 2 bases, with 9 bases separating them. Germline CDR1 reads KGHSH; CDR2 reads LQKENI. As DNA, the CDR3 is TGTGCCAGCTCACATCCAGGAGCCTACGAGCAGTACTTC. Its translation: CASSHPGAYEQYF.

The table lists this clonotype with many counts. This sequence joins TRBV15 and TRBJ2-7; possible D gene TRBD2, 5 bases. CDR1 is LNHNV and CDR2 is YYDKDF in the germline V gene (reference sequence). The CDR3 loop spans 15 amino acids. V lost 4 bases to trimming and J lost 1 base, with 14 bases between them. DNA for the CDR3: TGTGCCACCAGCACCCCGCGGGCTTTATCCTACGAGCAGTACTTC. Amino acid sequence: CATSTPRALSYEQYF.

This clonotype turned up a few times. The gene calls are TRBV27 and TRBJ1-4; D perhaps matches TRBD1 (5 bases). The germline gives CDR1 MNHEY, CDR2 SMNVEV (reference sequence). With 6 bases removed from V and 4 bases from J, the gap between germline ends came to 21 bases. The CDR3 sequence is 17 residues long. CDR3 region: CASSTQARAEFNEKLFF. CDR3 nucleotide sequence: TGTGCCAGCAGCACTCAAGCCAGGGCGGAATTTAATGAAAAACTGTTTTTT.

This clonotype was recorded many times. V gene TRBV12-3 or TRBV12-4 combines with J gene TRBJ1-5, with a possible D match to TRBD1 (6 bases). The CDR3 has 15 residues. V was cut by 5 bases and J by 4 bases, with 15 bases left in between. The CDR3 loop is CASSLGTTSNQPQHF. The CDR3 nucleotides read TGTGCCAGCAGTCTTGGGACAACATCAAATCAGCCCCAGCATTTT.